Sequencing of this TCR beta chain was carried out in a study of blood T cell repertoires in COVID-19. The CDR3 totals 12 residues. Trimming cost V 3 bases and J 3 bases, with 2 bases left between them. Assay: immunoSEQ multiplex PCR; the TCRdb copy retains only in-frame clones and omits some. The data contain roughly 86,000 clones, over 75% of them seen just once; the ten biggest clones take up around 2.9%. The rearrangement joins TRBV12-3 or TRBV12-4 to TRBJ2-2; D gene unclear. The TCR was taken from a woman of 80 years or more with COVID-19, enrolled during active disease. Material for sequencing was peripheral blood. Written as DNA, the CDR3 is TGTGCCAGCAGTTTCTACACCGGGGAGCTGTTTTTT. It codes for CASSFYTGELFF.